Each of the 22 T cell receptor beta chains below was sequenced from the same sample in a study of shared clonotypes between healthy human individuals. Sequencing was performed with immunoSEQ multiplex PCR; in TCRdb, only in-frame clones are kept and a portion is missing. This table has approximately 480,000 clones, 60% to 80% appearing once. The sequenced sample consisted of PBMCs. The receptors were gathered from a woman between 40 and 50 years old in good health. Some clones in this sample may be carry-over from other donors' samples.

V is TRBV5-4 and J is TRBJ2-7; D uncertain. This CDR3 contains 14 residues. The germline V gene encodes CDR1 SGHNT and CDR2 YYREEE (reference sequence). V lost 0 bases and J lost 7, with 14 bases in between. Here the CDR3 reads CASSLEAPGDEQYF. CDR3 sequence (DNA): TGTGCCAGCAGCTTGGAAGCACCTGGGGATGAGCAGTACTTC.

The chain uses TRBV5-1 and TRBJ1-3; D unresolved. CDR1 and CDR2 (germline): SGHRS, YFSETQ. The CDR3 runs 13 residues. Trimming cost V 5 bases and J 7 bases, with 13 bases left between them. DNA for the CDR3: TGCGCCAGCAGTCCCCTCCCGGGCAACACCATATATTTT. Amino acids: CASSPLPGNTIYF.

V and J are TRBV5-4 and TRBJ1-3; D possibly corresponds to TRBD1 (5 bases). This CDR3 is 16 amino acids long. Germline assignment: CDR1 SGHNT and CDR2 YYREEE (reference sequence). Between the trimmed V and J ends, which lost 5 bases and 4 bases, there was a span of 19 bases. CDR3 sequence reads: CASSVGAGTTGNTIYF. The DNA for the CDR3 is TGTGCCAGCAGTGTGGGTGCAGGGACGACGGGAAACACCATATATTTT.

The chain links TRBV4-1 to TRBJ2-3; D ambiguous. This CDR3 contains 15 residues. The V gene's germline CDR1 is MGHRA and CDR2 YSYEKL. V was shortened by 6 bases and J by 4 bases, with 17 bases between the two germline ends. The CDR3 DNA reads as TGCGCCAGCAGGTCCCCTACAGTTAGCCCAGATACGCAGTATTTT. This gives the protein CASRSPTVSPDTQYF.

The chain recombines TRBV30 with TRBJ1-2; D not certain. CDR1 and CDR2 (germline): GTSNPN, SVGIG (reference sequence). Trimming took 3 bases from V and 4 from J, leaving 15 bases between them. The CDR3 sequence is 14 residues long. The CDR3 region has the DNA TGTGCCTGGAGAGCAGCCAAGACTACCTATGGCTACACCTTC. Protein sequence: CAWRAAKTTYGYTF. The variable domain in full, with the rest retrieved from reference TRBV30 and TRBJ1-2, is SQTIHQWPATLVQPVGSPLSLECTVEGTSNPNLYWYRQAAGRGLQLLFYSVGIGQISSEVPQNLSASRPQDRQFILSSKKLLLSDSGFYLCAWRAAKTTYGYTFGSGTRLTVV.

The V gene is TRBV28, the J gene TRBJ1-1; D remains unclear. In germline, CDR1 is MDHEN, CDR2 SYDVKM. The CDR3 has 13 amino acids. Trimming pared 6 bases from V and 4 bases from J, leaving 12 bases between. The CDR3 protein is CASRERRPTEAFF. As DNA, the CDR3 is TGTGCCAGCAGGGAACGGCGTCCCACTGAAGCTTTCTTT.

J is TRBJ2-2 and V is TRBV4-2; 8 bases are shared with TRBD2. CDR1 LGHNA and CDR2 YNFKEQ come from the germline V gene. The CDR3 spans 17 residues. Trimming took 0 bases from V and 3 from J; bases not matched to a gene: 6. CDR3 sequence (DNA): TGTGCCAGCAGCCAAGATTTGGTCGGGAGGGACACCGGGGAGCTGTTTTTT. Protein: CASSQDLVGRDTGELFF.

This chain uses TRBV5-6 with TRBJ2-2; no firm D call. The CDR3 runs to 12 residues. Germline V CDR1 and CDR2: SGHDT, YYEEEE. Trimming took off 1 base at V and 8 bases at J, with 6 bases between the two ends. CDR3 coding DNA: TGTGCCAGCAGCTTGAGGGTGGGGGAGCTGTTTTTT. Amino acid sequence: CASSLRVGELFF.

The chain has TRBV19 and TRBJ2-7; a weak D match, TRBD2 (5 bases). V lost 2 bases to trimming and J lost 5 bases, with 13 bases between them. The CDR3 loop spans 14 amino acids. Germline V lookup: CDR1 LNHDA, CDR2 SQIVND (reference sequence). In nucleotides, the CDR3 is TGTGCCAGTAGTATACGGAGTGAGGAGGACGAGCAGTACTTC. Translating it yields CASSIRSEEDEQYF.

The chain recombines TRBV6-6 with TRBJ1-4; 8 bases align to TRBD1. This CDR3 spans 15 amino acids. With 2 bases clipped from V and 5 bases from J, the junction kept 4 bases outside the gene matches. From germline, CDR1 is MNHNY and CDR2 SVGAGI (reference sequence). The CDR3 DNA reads TGTGCCAGCAGTTACCGGGGACAGGAAAATGAAAAACTGTTTTTT. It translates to CASSYRGQENEKLFF.

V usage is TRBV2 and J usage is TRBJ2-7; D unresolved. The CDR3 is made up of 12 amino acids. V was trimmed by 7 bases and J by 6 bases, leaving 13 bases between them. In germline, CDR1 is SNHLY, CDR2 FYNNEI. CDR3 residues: CASILTLGEQYF. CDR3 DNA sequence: TGTGCCAGCATCCTGACGTTGGGCGAGCAGTACTTC.

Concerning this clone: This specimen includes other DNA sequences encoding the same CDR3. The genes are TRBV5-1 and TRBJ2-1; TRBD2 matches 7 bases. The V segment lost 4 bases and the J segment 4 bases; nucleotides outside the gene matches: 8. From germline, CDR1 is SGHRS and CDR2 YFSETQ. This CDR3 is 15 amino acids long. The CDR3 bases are TGCGCCAGCAGCCGGACGAGCGGGGATTACAATGAGCAGTTCTTC. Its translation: CASSRTSGDYNEQFF.

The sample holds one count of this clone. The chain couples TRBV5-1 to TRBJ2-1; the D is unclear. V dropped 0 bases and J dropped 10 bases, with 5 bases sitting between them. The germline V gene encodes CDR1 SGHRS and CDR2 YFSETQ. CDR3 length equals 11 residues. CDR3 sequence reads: CASSLVREQFF. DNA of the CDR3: TGCGCCAGCAGCTTGGTCCGCGAGCAGTTCTTC.

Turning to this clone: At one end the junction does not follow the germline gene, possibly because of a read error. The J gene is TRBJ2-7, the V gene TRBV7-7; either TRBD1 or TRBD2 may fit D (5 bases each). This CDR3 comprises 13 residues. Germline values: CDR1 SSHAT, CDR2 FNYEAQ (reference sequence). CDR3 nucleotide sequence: TGTGCTAGCAGCTTAGGGGACCGCGGCGAGCAGTACTTC. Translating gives CASSLGDRGEQYF. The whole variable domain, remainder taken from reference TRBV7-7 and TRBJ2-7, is GAGVSQSPRYKVTKRGQDVTLRCDPISSHATLYWYQQALGQGPEFLTYFNYEAQPDKSGLPSDRFSAERPEGSISTLTIQRTEQRDSAMYRCASSLGDRGEQYFGPGTRLTVT.

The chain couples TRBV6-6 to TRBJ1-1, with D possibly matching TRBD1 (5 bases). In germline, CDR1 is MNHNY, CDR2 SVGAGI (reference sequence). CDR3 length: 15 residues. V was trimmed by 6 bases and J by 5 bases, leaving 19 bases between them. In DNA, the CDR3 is TGTGCCAGCAGCCTCGATGGTAGGGGATGGACTGAAGCTTTCTTT. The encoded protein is CASSLDGRGWTEAFF.

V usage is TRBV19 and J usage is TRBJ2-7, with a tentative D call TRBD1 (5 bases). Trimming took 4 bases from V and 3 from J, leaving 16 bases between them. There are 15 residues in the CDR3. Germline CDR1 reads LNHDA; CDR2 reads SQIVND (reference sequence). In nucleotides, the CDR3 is TGTGCCAGTAGTACCCGGACACAGTTAGGCTACGAGCAGTACTTC. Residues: CASSTRTQLGYEQYF.

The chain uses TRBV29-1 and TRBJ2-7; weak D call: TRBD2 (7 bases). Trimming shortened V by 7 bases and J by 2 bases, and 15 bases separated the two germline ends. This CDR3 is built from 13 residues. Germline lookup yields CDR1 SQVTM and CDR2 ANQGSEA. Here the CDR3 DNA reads TGCAGCGCTGGGGGGGGACATCCCTACGAGCAGTACTTC. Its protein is CSAGGGHPYEQYF.

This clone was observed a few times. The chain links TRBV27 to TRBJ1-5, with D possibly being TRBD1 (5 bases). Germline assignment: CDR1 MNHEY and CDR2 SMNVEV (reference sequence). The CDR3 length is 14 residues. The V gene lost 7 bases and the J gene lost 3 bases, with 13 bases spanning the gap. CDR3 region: CASKFDSPNQPQHF. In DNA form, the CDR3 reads TGTGCCAGCAAATTCGACAGCCCCAATCAGCCCCAGCATTTT.

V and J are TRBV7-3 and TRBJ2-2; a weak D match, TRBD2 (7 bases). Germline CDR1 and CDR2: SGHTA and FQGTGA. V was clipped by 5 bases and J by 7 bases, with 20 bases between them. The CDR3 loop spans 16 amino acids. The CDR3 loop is CASSPDGGLVGGELFF. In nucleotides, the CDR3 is TGTGCCAGCAGCCCAGACGGGGGGCTGGTTGGCGGGGAGCTGTTTTTT. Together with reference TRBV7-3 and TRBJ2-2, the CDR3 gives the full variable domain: GAGVSQTPSNKVTEKGKYVELRCDPISGHTALYWYRQSLGQGPEFLIYFQGTGAADDSGLPNDRFFAVRPEGSVSTLKIQRTERGDSAVYLCASSPDGGLVGGELFFGEGSRLTVL.

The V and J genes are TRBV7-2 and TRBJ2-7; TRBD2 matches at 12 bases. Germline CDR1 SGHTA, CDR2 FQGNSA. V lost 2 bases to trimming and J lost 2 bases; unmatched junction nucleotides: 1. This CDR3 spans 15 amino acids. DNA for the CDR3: TGTGCCAGCAGCTTACGACTAGCGGGAGCCTACGAGCAGTACTTC. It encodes CASSLRLAGAYEQYF.

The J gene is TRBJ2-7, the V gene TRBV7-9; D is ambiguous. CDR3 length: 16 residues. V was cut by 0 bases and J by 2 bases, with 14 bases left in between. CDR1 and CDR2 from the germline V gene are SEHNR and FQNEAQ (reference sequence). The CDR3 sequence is CASSLAAHPTAYEQYF. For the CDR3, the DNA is TGTGCCAGCAGCTTAGCGGCCCACCCAACAGCCTACGAGCAGTACTTC.

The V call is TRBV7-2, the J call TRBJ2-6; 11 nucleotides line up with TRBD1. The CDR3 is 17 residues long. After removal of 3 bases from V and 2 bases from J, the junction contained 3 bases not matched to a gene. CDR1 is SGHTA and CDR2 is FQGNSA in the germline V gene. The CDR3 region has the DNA TGTGCCAGCAGCTTCGGACAGGGGGCGCCTGGGGCCAACGTCCTGACTTTC. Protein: CASSFGQGAPGANVLTF. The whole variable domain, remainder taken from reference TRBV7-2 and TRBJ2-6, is GAGVSQSPSNKVTEKGKDVELRCDPISGHTALYWYRQSLGQGLEFLIYFQGNSAPDKSGLPSDRFSAERTGGSVSTLTIQRTQQEDSAVYLCASSFGQGAPGANVLTFGAGSRLTVL.